Listed here are 28 T cell receptor beta chains from one sample, sequenced in a study of blood T cells in healthy people across ages. Alongside a J-beta primer mix, a sample-barcoded 5' primer served in a second PCR lasting roughly 6 to 11 cycles. Each CDR3 protein gets one entry after TCRdb re-called the 5' RACE reads with MiXCR. Of about 1 million distinct CDR3 sequences in the sample, approximately 26% were seen once. The sample was also reused in another study, on T cells of mothers and their children.

Sequencing used blood. These receptor sequences come from a girl aged 2-10 years in good health.

The chain couples TRBV28 to TRBJ2-5, with D maybe TRBD1 (6 bases). Germline values: CDR1 MDHEN, CDR2 SYDVKM. The CDR3 has 13 residues. V shed 9 bases and J shed 4 bases, with 15 bases lying between them. CDR3 bases: TGTGCCAGTCAGGGGATCTTCCGAGAGACCCAGTACTTC. Protein sequence: CASQGIFRETQYF.

This clonotype was counted between two and nine times. V usage is TRBV6-5 and J usage is TRBJ2-3, with D tentatively TRBD2 (6 bases). The CDR3 is 14 amino acids. Germline V CDR1 and CDR2: MNHEY, SVGAGI. V was cut by 6 bases and J by 4 bases, with 14 bases left in between. CDR3 in DNA: TGTGCCAGCAGGAGGACGGGGGAGTCAGATACGCAGTATTTT. Translation gives CASRRTGESDTQYF.

The rearrangement joins TRBV7-8 to TRBJ2-1; weak D call: TRBD1 (6 bases). Trimming stripped 7 bases from V and 3 bases from J, with 16 bases between. CDR3 length: 15 amino acids. CDR1 is SGHVS, CDR2 FQNEAQ, per germline. The CDR3 loop reads CASTPGVLGYNEQFF. The CDR3, as DNA: TGTGCCAGCACCCCAGGGGTGCTAGGCTACAATGAGCAGTTCTTC.

This clonotype was found a few times. The V and J genes are TRBV7-3 and TRBJ2-1, with 11 nucleotides matching TRBD1. The CDR3 length is 15 residues. Germline V gives CDR1 SGHTA, CDR2 FQGTGA. After removal of 7 bases from V and 4 bases from J, the junction contained 6 bases not matched to a gene. This CDR3 reads CASTRGQGAYNEQFF. The CDR3 DNA follows: TGTGCCAGCACCCGAGGACAGGGGGCTTACAATGAGCAGTTCTTC.

This chain links TRBV20-1 with TRBJ2-3, with D maybe TRBD2 (6 bases). The germline V gene encodes CDR1 DFQATT and CDR2 SNEGSKA (reference sequence). The CDR3 extends over 15 amino acids. Trimming cost V 1 base and J 0 bases, with 11 bases left between them. The CDR3 DNA sequence: TGCAGTGCTAGAGTCGGGGGAGTCAGCACAGATACGCAGTATTTT. Amino acid sequence: CSARVGGVSTDTQYF.

This clonotype was picked up many times. The CDR3 spells CSASRPGAGYTF. The CDR3 DNA reads as TGCAGTGCTAGTAGGCCGGGGGCTGGCTACACCTTC. The chain employs TRBV20-1 and TRBJ1-2, with D possibly matching TRBD1 (6 bases). There are 12 residues in the CDR3. Trimming left V 3 bases short and J 7 bases short, with 12 bases between. Germline CDR1 reads DFQATT; CDR2 reads SNEGSKA (reference sequence).

The J gene is TRBJ2-4, the V gene TRBV7-9; maybe TRBD1 (5 bases). Per germline, CDR1 SEHNR and CDR2 FQNEAQ (reference sequence). Trimming cost V 1 base and J 3 bases, with 10 bases left between them. The CDR3 covers 15 residues. The CDR3 DNA reads TGTGCCAGCAGCTTAGTTTACGACAGCAAAAACATTCAGTACTTC. Residues: CASSLVYDSKNIQYF.

This clonotype was seen only a few times. The chain couples TRBV29-1 to TRBJ2-1, with D perhaps TRBD2 (5 bases). The germline V gene encodes CDR1 SQVTM and CDR2 ANQGSEA. V was shortened by 0 bases and J by 10 bases, with 19 bases between the two germline ends. The CDR3 consists of 15 residues. CDR3: CSVEDAGREGYEQFF. Here the CDR3 DNA reads TGCAGCGTTGAAGACGCCGGTAGAGAGGGTTACGAGCAGTTCTTC.

CDR3 coding DNA: TGTGCCAGCAGCCCCGGGGACCAGCTACAAGAGACCCAGTACTTC. It translates to CASSPGDQLQETQYF. The genes are TRBV7-8 and TRBJ2-5, with D perhaps matching TRBD1 or TRBD2 (5 bases each). The CDR3 consists of 15 residues. V lost 5 bases and J 2 bases, leaving 15 bases between the germline ends. CDR1 is SGHVS, CDR2 FQNEAQ, per germline. Full variable domain (remainder filled in from reference TRBV7-8 and TRBJ2-5): GAGVSQSPRYKVAKRGQDVALRCDPISGHVSLFWYQQALGQGPEFLTYFQNEAQLDKSGLPSDRFFAERPEGSVSTLKIQRTQQEDSAVYLCASSPGDQLQETQYFGPGTRLLVL.

The chain links TRBV9 to TRBJ2-7; 8 bases fit TRBD2. From germline, CDR1 is SGDLS and CDR2 YYNGEE. The V and J ends lost 4 bases and 3 bases, in that order; junction bases with no gene match: 6. The CDR3 covers 14 residues. CDR3 DNA sequence: TGTGCCAGCAGCTCGGGACTAGAGGACTACGAGCAGTACTTC. Amino acids: CASSSGLEDYEQYF.

The V gene is TRBV12-5, the J gene TRBJ2-1, with 9 bases aligning to TRBD2. Germline assignment: CDR1 LGHNT and CDR2 FRNRAP. The CDR3 runs 16 residues. The V gene end was trimmed by 6 bases and the J gene end by 8 bases; junction bases not matched to a gene: 14. CDR3 DNA: TGTGCTAGTGGCCGACCTGCTAGCGGGATTGGGGATGAGCAGTTCTTC. It codes for CASGRPASGIGDEQFF.

The genes are TRBV6-2 or TRBV6-3 and TRBJ2-2, with 12 positions matching TRBD2. J was trimmed by 5 bases and V by 5 bases; bases with no gene match: 12. CDR1 and CDR2 from the germline V gene are MNHEY and SVGEGT. The CDR3 totals 18 residues. The CDR3 DNA reads as TGTGCCAGCAGTCCCTCCTTCCGACTAGCGGGAGAAACCGGGGAGCTGTTTTTT. It specifies CASSPSFRLAGETGELFF.

This clonotype was seen more than once but under ten times. The rearrangement joins TRBV28 to TRBJ2-7; 7 bases line up with TRBD2. The trim removed 3 bases at V and 7 bases at J, leaving 12 bases unmatched. CDR3 length: 15 residues. In germline, CDR1 is MDHEN, CDR2 SYDVKM. The CDR3 is CASSLGGGIQFEQYF. CDR3 sequence (DNA): TGTGCCAGCAGTTTGGGGGGGGGAATTCAGTTTGAGCAGTACTTC.

The table lists this clonotype with a few counts. The chain employs TRBV11-1 and TRBJ2-5; the match to TRBD2 covers 9 bases. Matching the DNA end better, TRBJ2-1 makes the J call doubtful. From germline, CDR1 is SGHAT and CDR2 FQDESV (reference sequence). The CDR3 is 20 residues long. The CDR3 loop reads CASSLLSKSGAGGPSSEQFF. As DNA, the CDR3 is TGTGCCAGCAGCTTATTAAGCAAATCGGGGGCGGGAGGGCCGAGTTCTGAGCAGTTCTTC.

The rearrangement links TRBV10-3 to TRBJ2-4; tentative D call: TRBD1 (6 bases). In germline, CDR1 is ENHRY, CDR2 SYGVKD. The CDR3 is 16 amino acids. V lost 6 bases and J lost 7, with 22 bases in between. The CDR3 DNA reads as TGTGCCATCAGCACAGAAGAGCGGAAGGGGGTGAACATTCAGTACTTC. It yields the protein CAISTEERKGVNIQYF.

This clonotype has a handful of counts. The rearrangement joins TRBV12-3 or TRBV12-4 to TRBJ1-5, with 7 bases identical to TRBD1. The V gene end was trimmed by 2 bases and the J gene end by 3 bases; junction bases not matched to a gene: 4. This CDR3 is built from 15 residues. The CDR3 sequence is CASSLKGAINQPQHF. The CDR3 coding sequence is TGTGCCAGCAGTTTAAAGGGGGCTATCAATCAGCCCCAGCATTTT.

This clonotype was seen more than once but under ten times. V is TRBV6-2 or TRBV6-3 and J is TRBJ2-1, with D possibly being TRBD2 (5 bases). The CDR3 extends over 13 amino acids. Germline CDR1 reads MNHEY; CDR2 reads SVGEGT. Trimming removed 7 bases at V and 2 bases at J, with 9 bases between. Written as DNA, the CDR3 is TGTGCCAGCAACCCCGGGGCCTACAATGAGCAGTTCTTC. This encodes CASNPGAYNEQFF.

The chain couples TRBV28 to TRBJ2-5; D tentatively fits TRBD1 or TRBD2 (5 bases each). Trimming removed 5 bases from V and 4 bases from J, with 17 bases in between. CDR1 MDHEN and CDR2 SYDVKM come from the germline V gene. The CDR3 is 15 residues long. The CDR3 DNA sequence: TGTGCCAGCAGTCCCGGGACCCTTGAGGGAGAGACCCAGTACTTC. Its translation is CASSPGTLEGETQYF.

This chain joins TRBV11-2 and TRBJ1-2; D uncertain. The ends were cut back, 2 bases at V and 2 bases at J, with 18 bases in the middle. The CDR3 runs to 17 residues. CDR1 SGHAT and CDR2 FQNNGV come from the germline V gene. The CDR3, as DNA: TGTGCCAGCAGCTTATCCTCCCTCCCTGCGTTCAACTATGGCTACACCTTC. This sequence encodes CASSLSSLPAFNYGYTF.

The chain combines TRBV6-1 with TRBJ1-6; maybe TRBD1 (5 bases). V was cut by 2 bases and J by 6 bases, with 17 bases left in between. The length of the CDR3 is 17 residues. Germline V gene data show CDR1 as MNHNS and CDR2 as SASEGT. CDR3 residues: CASSELWVGQGNSPLHF. In DNA, the CDR3 is TGTGCCAGCAGTGAACTGTGGGTGGGGCAGGGTAATTCACCCCTCCACTTT.

The V and J genes are TRBV7-2 and TRBJ2-3; 13 bases agree with TRBD2. V was clipped by 2 bases and J by 5 bases; unmatched bases: 7. Germline V gives CDR1 SGHTA, CDR2 FQGNSA. The length of the CDR3 is 17 residues. CDR3 DNA: TGTGCCAGCAGCTTACAACTAGCGGGGGGGCCTTTAGATACGCAGTATTTT. Amino acid sequence: CASSLQLAGGPLDTQYF.

The table lists this clonotype with a few counts. The chain is built from TRBV7-2 and TRBJ2-5, with 11 bases that match TRBD1. The CDR3 has 17 amino acids. Germline lookup yields CDR1 SGHTA and CDR2 FQGNSA. Germline trimming cut 6 bases from V and 0 bases from J; bases unmatched to any gene: 9. CDR3: CASSRGQGDQYQETQYF. The CDR3 nucleotides are TGTGCCAGCAGTCGGGGACAGGGGGATCAATACCAAGAGACCCAGTACTTC. Based on the CDR3 plus reference TRBV7-2 and TRBJ2-5, the full variable domain is GAGVSQSPSNKVTEKGKDVELRCDPISGHTALYWYRQSLGQGLEFLIYFQGNSAPDKSGLPSDRFSAERTGGSVSTLTIQRTQQEDSAVYLCASSRGQGDQYQETQYFGPGTRLLVL.

The CDR3 sequence: CASSPPGGSNQPQHF. The CDR3 DNA follows: TGCGCCAGCAGCCCACCTGGCGGAAGCAATCAGCCCCAGCATTTT. This chain joins TRBV10-2 and TRBJ1-5; D uncertain. This CDR3 contains 15 residues. CDR1 is WSHSY, CDR2 SAAADI, per germline. Trimming stripped 6 bases from V and 1 base from J, with 13 bases between.

J is TRBJ2-2 and V is TRBV28; D not certain. V gave up 6 bases and J gave up 6 bases, with 5 bases separating them. CDR1 is MDHEN, CDR2 SYDVKM, per germline. This CDR3 spans 11 amino acids. The CDR3 sequence is CASSPAGELFF. In nucleotides, the CDR3 is TGTGCCAGCAGCCCAGCCGGGGAGCTGTTTTTT. Drawing the rest from reference TRBV28 and TRBJ2-2, the complete variable domain is DVKVTQSSRYLVKRTGEKVFLECVQDMDHENMFWYRQDPGLGLRLIYFSYDVKMKEKGDIPEGYSVSREKKERFSLILESASTNQTSMYLCASSPAGELFFGEGSRLTVL.

The chain combines TRBV5-8 with TRBJ2-7; D gene unclear. Looked up from germline, CDR1 is SGHTS and CDR2 is YDEGEE. With 1 base removed from V and 6 bases from J, the gap between germline ends came to 11 bases. The CDR3 loop spans 13 amino acids. In DNA form, the CDR3 reads TGTGCCAGCAGCTTGTTCGTCCTGCGCGAGCAGTACTTC. As protein: CASSLFVLREQYF.

V usage is TRBV29-1 and J usage is TRBJ1-4; D is unresolved. The CDR3 is 14 amino acids. Germline CDR1 and CDR2: SQVTM and ANQGSEA. V was shortened by 6 bases and J by 3 bases, with 14 bases between the two germline ends. The CDR3 loop is CSVDGGRSNEKLFF. The CDR3 nucleotides are TGCAGCGTGGATGGCGGGCGATCTAATGAAAAACTGTTTTTT.

This chain links TRBV28 with TRBJ2-1; no reliable D call. The CDR3 loop spans 15 amino acids. Germline CDR1 reads MDHEN; CDR2 reads SYDVKM. The V gene lost 2 bases and the J gene lost 6 bases, with 14 bases spanning the gap. CDR3 sequence reads: CASSLRVVSGNEQFF. CDR3 DNA sequence: TGTGCCAGCAGTTTAAGAGTGGTATCTGGCAATGAGCAGTTCTTC.

This clonotype was detected only a few times. The chain joins TRBV11-2 to TRBJ2-3; unclear D gene. There are 17 residues in the CDR3. The germline CDR1 and CDR2 sequences are SGHAT and FQNNGV. The V gene lost 5 bases and the J gene lost 0 bases, with 18 bases spanning the gap. CDR3 sequence: CASSNDDPQPSTDTQYF. The CDR3 DNA sequence: TGTGCCAGCAGCAACGACGACCCACAACCTAGCACAGATACGCAGTATTTT.